What follows are 20 T cell receptor beta chains derived from one specimen sequenced in a study of response to subunit inactivated influenza vaccine. TCRdb re-derived calls from the RT-PCR reads in MiXCR, one entry per CDR3 protein. The data show roughly 500,000 distinct CDR3 sequences, with more than 15% seen just once and approximately 3% held by the top ten. The sample consisted of CD4+ T cells sorted from PBMCs, taken less than 25 months after vaccination. The source of these receptors is a man between 50 and 75 years old who received an inactivated influenza vaccine.

The rearrangement joins TRBV7-9 to TRBJ2-1; TRBD2 matches at 12 bases. This CDR3 is 15 amino acids long. In germline, CDR1 is SEHNR, CDR2 FQNEAQ (reference sequence). With 6 bases clipped from V and 4 bases from J, the junction kept 4 bases outside the gene matches. The CDR3 DNA reads as TGTGCCAGCAGTCGGACTAGCGGGGATTACAATGAGCAGTTCTTC. Amino acids: CASSRTSGDYNEQFF. Full variable domain (rest looked up from reference TRBV7-9 and TRBJ2-1): DTGVSQNPRHKITKRGQNVTFRCDPISEHNRLYWYRQTLGQGPEFLTYFQNEAQLEKSRLLSDRFSAERPKGSFSTLEIQRTEQGDSAMYLCASSRTSGDYNEQFFGPGTRLTVL.

The genes are TRBV7-2 and TRBJ1-6; no definite D call. Germline CDR1 SGHTA, CDR2 FQGNSA. With 2 bases removed from V and 7 bases from J, the gap between germline ends came to 12 bases. CDR3 size: 15 residues. The CDR3 here is CASSLSGGPNSPLHF. The CDR3 bases are TGTGCCAGCAGCTTATCGGGAGGGCCCAATTCACCCCTCCACTTT.

This rearrangement joins TRBV4-3 to TRBJ2-2, with D perhaps matching TRBD2 (6 bases). CDR1 and CDR2 from the germline V gene are LGHNA and YSLEER. V was pared by 0 bases and J by 4 bases, with 9 bases between. The CDR3 spans 15 residues. CDR3 DNA sequence: TGCGCCAGCAGCCAAGAAGGAGGGATCACCGGGGAGCTGTTTTTT. It is translated as CASSQEGGITGELFF.

This clonotype was observed many times. V gene TRBV7-9 combines with J gene TRBJ2-1; tentatively, D is TRBD2 (6 bases). CDR1 and CDR2 from the germline V gene are SEHNR and FQNEAQ (reference sequence). CDR3 length: 16 amino acids. V was shortened by 4 bases and J by 0 bases, with 13 bases between the two germline ends. The CDR3 is CASSYQLSGSYNEQFF. The DNA of the CDR3 is TGTGCCAGCAGCTACCAACTTAGCGGCTCCTACAATGAGCAGTTCTTC.

This chain links TRBV20-1 with TRBJ2-1; possible D gene TRBD2, 6 bases. Germline V gives CDR1 DFQATT, CDR2 SNEGSKA (reference sequence). This CDR3 has 12 amino acids. V was clipped by 4 bases and J by 8 bases, with 12 bases between them. The DNA of the CDR3 is TGCAGTGCTAAACTAGCTAGCGATGAGCAGTTCTTC. Encoded protein: CSAKLASDEQFF.

This clonotype was seen a handful of times. The chain couples TRBV27 to TRBJ2-2; D may be TRBD1 (5 bases). The CDR3 runs 15 residues. The V gene's germline CDR1 is MNHEY and CDR2 SMNVEV (reference sequence). V shed 4 bases and J shed 4 bases, with 13 bases lying between them. CDR3 in DNA: TGTGCCAGCAGTTCTCGACAGATAACCACCGGGGAGCTGTTTTTT. Its translation: CASSSRQITTGELFF.

This clonotype was found a few times. The V gene is TRBV5-1, the J gene TRBJ1-6; D ambiguous. This CDR3 is built from 15 residues. From germline, CDR1 is SGHRS and CDR2 YFSETQ. The V gene lost 0 bases and the J gene lost 8 bases, with 12 bases spanning the gap. In DNA, the CDR3 is TGCGCCAGCAGCTTGGATGTCCGTGGGCATTCACCCCTCCACTTT. Translating gives CASSLDVRGHSPLHF.

This clonotype was counted only a few times. This sequence joins TRBV4-3 and TRBJ2-5; possibly TRBD2 for D (6 bases). Between the trimmed V and J ends, which lost 1 base and 5 bases, there was a span of 14 bases. The germline gives CDR1 LGHNA, CDR2 YSLEER. The CDR3 is made up of 15 amino acids. CDR3: CASSQVLSGRETQYF. As DNA, the CDR3 is TGCGCCAGCAGCCAAGTGCTCTCAGGGAGGGAGACCCAGTACTTC.

This clonotype was counted many times. This rearrangement joins TRBV28 to TRBJ2-3; D remains unclear. From germline, CDR1 is MDHEN and CDR2 SYDVKM. This CDR3 contains 11 residues. The ends were cut back, 2 bases at V and 6 bases at J, with 3 bases in the middle. The CDR3 loop reads CASSLQDTQYF. DNA of the CDR3: TGTGCCAGCAGTTTACAGGATACGCAGTATTTT.

This clonotype was counted ten times or more. V is TRBV11-2 and J is TRBJ2-6; TRBD1 matches 9 bases. Germline V lookup: CDR1 SGHAT, CDR2 FQNNGV. V shed 0 bases, J shed 1 base, and the junction held 1 base outside the gene matches. The CDR3 has 17 residues. Written as DNA, the CDR3 is TGTGCCAGCAGCTTAGAGGGACAGGGTTCTGGGGCCAACGTCCTGACTTTC. Protein product: CASSLEGQGSGANVLTF.

The CDR3: CASRQEATNYGYTF. The CDR3 DNA reads TGTGCCAGCAGACAGGAGGCTACTAACTATGGCTACACCTTC. The gene calls are TRBV7-9 and TRBJ1-2; D perhaps matches TRBD1 (5 bases). Trimming took off 6 bases at V and 0 bases at J, with 11 bases between the two ends. Per the germline V gene, CDR1 is SEHNR and CDR2 is FQNEAQ (reference sequence). The CDR3 spans 14 residues.

The chain has TRBV20-1 and TRBJ2-5; D is possibly TRBD1 (5 bases). CDR1 is DFQATT, CDR2 SNEGSKA, per germline (reference sequence). The CDR3 runs to 15 residues. Trimming stripped 3 bases from V and 7 bases from J, with 21 bases between. The DNA for the CDR3 is TGCAGTGCTAGTTCCACAGGCAGGGTCCTCAGGACCCAGTACTTC. Translation: CSASSTGRVLRTQYF.

This clonotype was counted at least ten times. The gene calls are TRBV15 and TRBJ2-2; 9 bases align to TRBD2. Germline CDR1 LNHNV, CDR2 YYDKDF (reference sequence). This CDR3 spans 16 amino acids. With 8 bases clipped from V and 1 base from J, the junction kept 8 bases outside the gene matches. CDR3 DNA: TGTGCCACCCGCCAGGGACTAGCATTGAACACCGGGGAGCTGTTTTTT. Protein product: CATRQGLALNTGELFF.

The chain combines TRBV6-5 with TRBJ2-1; 9 nucleotides align to TRBD2. J gave up 9 bases and V 4 bases, and 13 bases lay outside the gene matches. The CDR3 totals 16 residues. Per the germline V gene, CDR1 is MNHEY and CDR2 is SVGAGI. Here the CDR3 DNA reads TGTGCCAGCAGTTCCGAAAGGAATAGCGGGAGAATTGAGCAGTTCTTC. Translation: CASSSERNSGRIEQFF.

This clonotype was seen only a few times. CDR3 DNA: TGTGCCAGCAGCCGGACCTTTGGATATGGCTACACCTTC. The encoded protein is CASSRTFGYGYTF. The chain joins TRBV7-2 to TRBJ1-2; D gene unclear. Looked up from germline, CDR1 is SGHTA and CDR2 is FQGNSA. Trimming removed 5 bases at V and 5 bases at J, with 12 bases between. The CDR3 runs 13 residues.

This clonotype was counted only a few times. J is TRBJ2-7 and V is TRBV4-2; 10 positions agree with TRBD1. Germline trimming cut 1 base from V and 4 bases from J; bases unmatched to any gene: 10. CDR3 length: 17 amino acids. Germline V gene data show CDR1 as LGHNA and CDR2 as YNFKEQ. The CDR3 DNA reads TGTGCCAGCAGCCAAGTGGCGTTGACAGGGGGCAAGTACGAGCAGTACTTC. It encodes CASSQVALTGGKYEQYF.

The rearrangement uses TRBV10-3 and TRBJ2-5; D remains ambiguous. The V and J ends lost 0 bases and 1 base respectively, with 3 bases between them. CDR1 and CDR2 (germline): ENHRY, SYGVKD. The CDR3 sequence is 13 residues long. DNA for the CDR3: TGTGCCATCAGTGAGTCCTTCCAAGAGACCCAGTACTTC. Protein product: CAISESFQETQYF.

This clonotype was seen more than once but under ten times. This chain connects TRBV9 to TRBJ2-5; TRBD1 aligns across 9 bases. CDR1 SGDLS and CDR2 YYNGEE come from the germline V gene. The V segment lost 0 bases and the J segment 4 bases; nucleotides outside the gene matches: 7. The CDR3 sequence is 16 residues long. This chain's CDR3 is CASSVEGGTGRETQYF. The DNA of the CDR3 is TGTGCCAGCAGCGTAGAGGGAGGGACAGGGAGAGAGACCCAGTACTTC. Together with reference TRBV9 and TRBJ2-5, the CDR3 gives the full variable domain: DSGVTQTPKHLITATGQRVTLRCSPRSGDLSVYWYQQSLDQGLQFLIQYYNGEERAKGNILERFSAQQFPDLHSELNLSSLELGDSALYFCASSVEGGTGRETQYFGPGTRLLVL.

In nucleotides, the CDR3 is TGCAGTGCTAGAGGGGGTACCAACTATGGCTACACCTTC. It yields the protein CSARGGTNYGYTF. The gene calls are TRBV20-1 and TRBJ1-2; D not certain. Between the trimmed V and J ends, which lost 1 base and 2 bases, there was a span of 8 bases. Germline assignment: CDR1 DFQATT and CDR2 SNEGSKA (reference sequence). The CDR3 has 13 amino acids.

The chain employs TRBV20-1 and TRBJ2-1, with 7 bases identical to TRBD2. V shed 3 bases, J shed 4 bases, and the junction held 3 bases outside the gene matches. CDR3 size: 13 residues. The germline CDR1 and CDR2 sequences are DFQATT and SNEGSKA (reference sequence). In DNA form, the CDR3 reads TGCAGTGCTAGCGGGAGGCAATACAATGAGCAGTTCTTC. Protein product: CSASGRQYNEQFF.